This T cell receptor beta chain appears in the sequencing data of a study of long-term antiretroviral therapy in people with HIV. Overall study results and limits: Upon ART, diversity increased but remained lower than transplant donor controls.

At survey level, the immunoSEQ assay was run in its v3.0 version. Some clones are missing from TCRdb's copy, which holds only in-frame ones; the method was immunoSEQ multiplex PCR. The sample has 15,000 to 20,000 clones, 80% to 90% seen once. The germline gives CDR1 ENHRY, CDR2 SYGVKD. The CDR3 length is 14 residues. V shed 5 bases and J 3 bases; nucleotides not matched to a gene: 5. As regards this clone: Its antigen is unknown.

Participants with HIV, all of them, were treated in the United States. The clonotype comes from a man aged 50-60 years with HIV. The chain couples TRBV10-3 to TRBJ2-3; 7 bases are a match to TRBD1. This specimen was unsorted PBMCs, taken 4.2 years after starting antiretroviral therapy. The CDR3 is CAISLKQGTDTQYF. The CDR3 bases are TGTGCCATCAGTCTAAAACAGGGGACAGATACGCAGTATTTT.